This T cell receptor beta chain appears in the sequencing data of a study of shared clonotypes between healthy human individuals. Clones were read by immunoSEQ multiplex PCR, and TCRdb kept only the in-frame ones, dropping some. Here the sample spans about 2.3 million clones, about 90% being singletons. CDR3 length equals 14 residues. Germline V CDR1 and CDR2: SGHTA, FQGTGA. The ends lost 0 bases at V and 11 bases at J; junction bases unmatched: 7. Sequencing was performed on naive CD4+ T cells from PBMCs. As for subset: CD45RA+ positively selected. J is TRBJ1-1 and V is TRBV7-3; 9 positions agree with TRBD1. The receptor was isolated from a man aged 18 to 35 in good health. Some clones in this sample may be carry-over from other donors' samples. The CDR3 reads CASSLTPQGASAFF. The CDR3 coding sequence is TGTGCCAGCAGCTTAACCCCACAGGGGGCTAGCGCTTTCTTT. Together with reference TRBV7-3 and TRBJ1-1, the CDR3 gives the full variable domain: GAGVSQTPSNKVTEKGKYVELRCDPISGHTALYWYRQSLGQGPEFLIYFQGTGAADDSGLPNDRFFAVRPEGSVSTLKIQRTERGDSAVYLCASSLTPQGASAFFGQGTRLTVV.